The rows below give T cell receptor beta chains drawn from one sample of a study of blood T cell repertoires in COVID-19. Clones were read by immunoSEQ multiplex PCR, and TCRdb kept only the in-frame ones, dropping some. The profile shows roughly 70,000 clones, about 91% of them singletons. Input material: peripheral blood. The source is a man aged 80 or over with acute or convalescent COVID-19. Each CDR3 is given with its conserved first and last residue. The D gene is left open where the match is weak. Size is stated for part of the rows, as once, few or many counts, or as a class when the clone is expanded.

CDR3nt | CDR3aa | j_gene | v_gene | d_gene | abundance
TGTGCCAGCAGCGGGAGTGGCTCCTCCGGGGAGCTGTTTTTT | CASSGSGSSGELFF | TRBJ2-2 | TRBV9 | - | -
TGTGCCAGCTCACCTCCGGTGGGCGGCGGGGAAGAGACCCAGTACTTC | CASSPPVGGGEETQYF | TRBJ2-5 | TRBV18 | - | -
TGTGCCAGCAGCCCCTTGGACAGGGGTCCCTCACCCCTCCACTTT | CASSPLDRGPSPLHF | TRBJ1-6 | TRBV7-2 | TRBD1 | few
TGTGCCAGCAGCCAACCAAGCCGACTAGCGGGGGGGAACGAGCAGTACTTC | CASSQPSRLAGGNEQYF | TRBJ2-7 | TRBV3-1/TRBV3-2 | TRBD2 | once
TGTGCCAGCAGCCCCAACTCAGATACGCAGTATTTT | CASSPNSDTQYF | TRBJ2-3 | TRBV5-4 | - | -
TGTGCCAGCAGTGAAGCGGAGGGAATTCAGCCCCAGCATTTT | CASSEAEGIQPQHF | TRBJ1-5 | TRBV6-1 | - | -
TGTGCCAGCCGTCCCGAGGTGAACACTGAAGCTTTCTTT | CASRPEVNTEAFF | TRBJ1-1 | TRBV6-5 | - | -
TGTGCCAGCAGCCGACAGTATAATTCACCCCTCCACTTT | CASSRQYNSPLHF | TRBJ1-6 | TRBV6-5 | - | -
TGTGCCAGCAGCCCAGGGACAGGGGGCACTGAAGCTTTCTTT | CASSPGTGGTEAFF | TRBJ1-1 | TRBV7-9 | TRBD1 | -
TGCGCCAGCAGCTTGCAGGGCTCAGGCCTCGAGCAGTACTTC | CASSLQGSGLEQYF | TRBJ2-7 | TRBV5-1 | - | few
TGTGCCAGCAGCCAAGCCCCGGGAGGGGAAGAGCAGTACTTC | CASSQAPGGEEQYF | TRBJ2-7 | TRBV3-1/TRBV3-2 | TRBD2 | -
TGTGCCAGCAGTCGCAATCCCCCCGGACTAGCGGGGCGGGGAGATACGCAGTATTTT | CASSRNPPGLAGRGDTQYF | TRBJ2-3 | TRBV2 | TRBD2 | -
TGTGCCAGCTCACCTCTCTCTAGCGGGCTCTACAATGAGCAGTTCTTC | CASSPLSSGLYNEQFF | TRBJ2-1 | TRBV18 | TRBD2 | -
TGTGCCAGTAGTGGACAGCCCCACGAGCAGTACTTC | CASSGQPHEQYF | TRBJ2-7 | TRBV19 | - | -
TGTGCCAGCAGCTCCAACCTCGTTGGGGGGGGCTACACCTTC | CASSSNLVGGGYTF | TRBJ1-2 | TRBV3-1/TRBV3-2 | - | -
TGTGCCAGCAGCGTAGAGGGACAGGGGGGCGAGCAGTACTTC | CASSVEGQGGEQYF | TRBJ2-7 | TRBV9 | TRBD1 | -
TGTGCCAGCTCACCAAGGACAGGGGGGATGAACACTGAAGCTTTCTTT | CASSPRTGGMNTEAFF | TRBJ1-1 | TRBV18 | TRBD1 | -
TGTGCCTGGAGTGTATGGGGCCATGGGGCCAACGTCCTGACTTTC | CAWSVWGHGANVLTF | TRBJ2-6 | TRBV30 | - | -
TGTGCCAGCTCACGTGGGTTAGCTGAGTTTGAGCAGTACTTC | CASSRGLAEFEQYF | TRBJ2-7 | TRBV18 | - | -
TGCAGTGCTAGGACGGAGAATGAGCAGTTCTTC | CSARTENEQFF | TRBJ2-1 | TRBV20-1 | - | -
TGTGCCAGCAGCCTTTTCGCTGGAAACACCATATATTTT | CASSLFAGNTIYF | TRBJ1-3 | TRBV3-1/TRBV3-2 | - | -
TGTGCCAGCAGAAGGGACACCAACTCCTACGAGCAGTACTTC | CASRRDTNSYEQYF | TRBJ2-7 | TRBV7-8 | - | once
TGTGCCAGCAGTTGGGCAGATAATCAGCCCCAGCATTTT | CASSWADNQPQHF | TRBJ1-5 | TRBV12-3/TRBV12-4 | - | -
TGTGCCAGCTCACCCTTGAACAGGCACCAAGAGACCCAGTACTTC | CASSPLNRHQETQYF | TRBJ2-5 | TRBV18 | - | -